Shown below are 5 T cell receptor beta chains from a single sample sequenced in a study of cytomegalovirus exposure and HLA in healthy donors. The PCR employed 60 Vbeta primers together with 13 Jbeta primers. This table comes from immunoSEQ multiplex PCR, and its TCRdb copy is limited to in-frame clones, with some not included. The table lists fewer than 110,000 clones, less than 80% of them singletons. The specimen was PBMCs. The source is a man aged 35 to 55 in good health and CMV-seronegative.

This chain links TRBV18 with TRBJ1-6; the D gene is possibly TRBD1 (5 bases). The V and J ends lost 0 bases and 7 bases respectively, with 13 bases between them. The CDR3 runs 16 residues. Looked up from germline, CDR1 is KGHSH and CDR2 is LQKENI. The CDR3 region has the DNA TGTGCCAGCTCACCACCCCAGGGAAACTCAAATTCACCCCTCCACTTT. It codes for CASSPPQGNSNSPLHF. The whole variable domain, remainder taken from reference TRBV18 and TRBJ1-6, is NAGVMQNPRHLVRRRGQEARLRCSPMKGHSHVYWYRQLPEEGLKFMVYLQKENIIDESGMPKERFSAEFPKEGPSILRIQQVVRGDSAAYFCASSPPQGNSNSPLHFGNGTRLTVT.

This clone showed up just once. The rearrangement links TRBV2 to TRBJ2-1, with 10 positions matching TRBD2. CDR3 length: 14 amino acids. Germline V gene data show CDR1 as SNHLY and CDR2 as FYNNEI. With 11 bases clipped from V and 8 bases from J, the junction kept 12 bases outside the gene matches. The CDR3 DNA reads as TGTGCCGGTCGAGAGCGGGGGGGGGTGGATGAGCAGTTCTTC. It yields the protein CAGRERGGVDEQFF.

The chain couples TRBV6-1 to TRBJ1-3; D not resolved. The CDR3 spans 15 residues. V lost 3 bases and J lost 0, with 9 bases in between. Germline V gene sequence: CDR1 MNHNS, CDR2 SASEGT. CDR3 bases: TGTGCCAGCAGTGAGACACACCACTCTGGAAACACCATATATTTT. As protein: CASSETHHSGNTIYF.

In this sample, this clone turned up once. The J gene is TRBJ2-1, the V gene TRBV5-1, with 9 positions matching TRBD2. The CDR3 consists of 14 residues. Germline lookup yields CDR1 SGHRS and CDR2 YFSETQ. With V trimmed by 9 bases and J by 3 bases, 7 bases remained unmatched. CDR3 bases: TGCGCCACCTCGCCAGCGGGGGGCTACAATGAGCAGTTCTTC. The encoded protein is CATSPAGGYNEQFF.

This rearrangement joins TRBV9 to TRBJ1-1; D is unclear. The CDR3 is 13 amino acids. Germline CDR1 is SGDLS and CDR2 is YYNGEE. V dropped 4 bases and J dropped 3 bases, with 10 bases sitting between them. The CDR3 bases are TGTGCCAGCAGCTCCCTTACGGACACTGAAGCTTTCTTT. Encoded protein: CASSSLTDTEAFF. Full variable domain (missing parts from reference TRBV9 and TRBJ1-1): DSGVTQTPKHLITATGQRVTLRCSPRSGDLSVYWYQQSLDQGLQFLIQYYNGEERAKGNILERFSAQQFPDLHSELNLSSLELGDSALYFCASSSLTDTEAFFGQGTRLTVV.